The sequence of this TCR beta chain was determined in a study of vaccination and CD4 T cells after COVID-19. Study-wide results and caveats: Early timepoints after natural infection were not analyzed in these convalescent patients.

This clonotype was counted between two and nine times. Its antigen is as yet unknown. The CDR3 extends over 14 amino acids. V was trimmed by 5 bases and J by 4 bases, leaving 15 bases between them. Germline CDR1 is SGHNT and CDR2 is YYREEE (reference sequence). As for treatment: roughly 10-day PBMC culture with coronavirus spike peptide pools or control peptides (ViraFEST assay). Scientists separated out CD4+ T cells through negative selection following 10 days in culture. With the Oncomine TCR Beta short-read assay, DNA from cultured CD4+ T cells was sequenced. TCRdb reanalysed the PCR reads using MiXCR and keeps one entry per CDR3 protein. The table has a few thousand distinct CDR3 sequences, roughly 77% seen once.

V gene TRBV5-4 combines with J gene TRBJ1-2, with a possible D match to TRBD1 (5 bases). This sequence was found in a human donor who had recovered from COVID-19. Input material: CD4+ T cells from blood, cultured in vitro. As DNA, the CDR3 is TGTGCCAGCAGGGGGGGGAAGGGCACCTATGGCTACACCTTC. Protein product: CASRGGKGTYGYTF.